This TCR beta chain was recorded in a study of blood T cell repertoires in COVID-19 (dated by TCRdb to the early 2020s). In the study overall: Collaborator samples came from the United States, Italy and Spain and covered acute and convalescent phases of COVID-19. The prospective study material was composed of cDNA or gDNA derived from T cells, B-cell-depleted T cells, or PBMCs. Deeply sampled blood TCRbeta repertoires from subjects exposed to, actively infected with, or recovered from COVID-19 were included in the dataset. The repertoires were released in a freely available public database intended as a resource for research on the immune response to SARS-CoV-2. The samples were drawn from two sources: the first 160 participants of the ongoing ImmuneRACE study, and fewer than 1,500 subjects contributed by 6 global collaborators. Sample metadata almost always included a de-identified subject ID, COVID-19 status, age in years and sex. Where available, HLA class I and class II types were taken from metadata supplied by the sample provider and were not determined by assay-based typing.

TCRbeta CDR3 regions were amplified from genomic DNA using the immunoSEQ Assay, a bias-controlled multiplex PCR. The paper's processing steps were these. The number of nucleated cells in each sample was estimated by amplification of reference gene primers within the assay. Sequence reads were collapsed and filtered to measure the absolute abundance of every unique TCRbeta CDR3 rearrangement. For each sample, productive Simpson clonality was calculated by taking the square root of Simpson's diversity index across productive rearrangements. In its TCRdb copy, this immuneACCESS table keeps in-frame sequences only and misses some clones. Where compared with another copy, unresolved V genes explain less than half of these, and the others have no known cause. Clonal size and the V and J genes are those of that table, whereas D and trimming came from the DNA. The sample table shows 300,000 to 350,000 clones, and roughly 89% are seen once. About 1% of the sample goes to the ten largest clones.

On this clone itself: The antigen this receptor binds is unknown. The record has no base qualities; no much larger clone is one base away.

The germline V gene specifies SQVTM as CDR1 and ANQGSEA as CDR2. Germline trimming: 8 bases from V, 3 bases from J; junction bases outside gene matches: 6. The CDR3 sequence holds 13 residues, the cysteine and phenylalanine included. CDR3 DNA is the only sequence kept; it has 39 bases, read in frame from the first base. In Seattle, one collaborating source enrolled patients while the infection was active and tracked those patients longitudinally over the course of disease. The collaborating institutions used their own protocols to collect whole blood in K2EDTA tubes. For TCRbeta analysis, collaborators shipped samples as frozen whole blood, isolated PBMCs, or DNA extracted from either of those sample types. Here is what the overall study found, with its caveats: The quantity of clinical and demographic metadata differed by source and by participant and was supplied without curation.

The origin of this receptor is a woman aged 40 to 50 with COVID-19, enrolled during active disease. Sequenced: peripheral blood. The chain is assembled from TRBV29-1 and TRBJ2-3, and 9 bases in between align with TRBD2. The CDR3 has the sequence CSFGTSGTDTQYF. The nucleotide sequence is given as TGCAGCTTTGGCACTAGCGGGACAGATACGCAGTATTTT.